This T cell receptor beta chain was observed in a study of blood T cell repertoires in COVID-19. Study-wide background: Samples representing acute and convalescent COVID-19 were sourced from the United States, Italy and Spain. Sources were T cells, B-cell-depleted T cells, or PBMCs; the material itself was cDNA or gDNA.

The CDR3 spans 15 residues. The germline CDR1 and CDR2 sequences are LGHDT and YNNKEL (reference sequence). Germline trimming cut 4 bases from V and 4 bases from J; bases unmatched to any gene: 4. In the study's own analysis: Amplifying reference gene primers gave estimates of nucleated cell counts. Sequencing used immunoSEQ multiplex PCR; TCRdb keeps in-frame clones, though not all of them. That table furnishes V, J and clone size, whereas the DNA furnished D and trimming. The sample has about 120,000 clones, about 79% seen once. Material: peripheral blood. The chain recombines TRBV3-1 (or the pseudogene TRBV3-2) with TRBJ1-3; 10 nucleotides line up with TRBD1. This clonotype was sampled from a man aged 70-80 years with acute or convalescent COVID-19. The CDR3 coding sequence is TGTGCCAGCAGCCCCGGGACAGGGGAGGGAAACACCATATATTTT. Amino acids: CASSPGTGEGNTIYF.